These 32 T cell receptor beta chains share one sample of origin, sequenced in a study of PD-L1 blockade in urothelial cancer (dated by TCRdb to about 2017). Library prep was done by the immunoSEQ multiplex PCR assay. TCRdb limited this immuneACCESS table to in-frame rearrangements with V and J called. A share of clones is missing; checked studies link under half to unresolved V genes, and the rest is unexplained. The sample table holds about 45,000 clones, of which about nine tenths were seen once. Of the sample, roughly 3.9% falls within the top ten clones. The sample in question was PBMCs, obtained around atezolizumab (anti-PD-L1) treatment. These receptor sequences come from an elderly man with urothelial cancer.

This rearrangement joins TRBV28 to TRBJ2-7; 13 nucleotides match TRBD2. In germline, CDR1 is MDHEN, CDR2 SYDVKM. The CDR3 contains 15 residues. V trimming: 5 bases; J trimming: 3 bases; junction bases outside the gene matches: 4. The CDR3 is CASSHGTSGVYEQYF. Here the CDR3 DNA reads TGTGCCAGCAGTCACGGGACTAGCGGGGTCTACGAGCAGTACTTC.

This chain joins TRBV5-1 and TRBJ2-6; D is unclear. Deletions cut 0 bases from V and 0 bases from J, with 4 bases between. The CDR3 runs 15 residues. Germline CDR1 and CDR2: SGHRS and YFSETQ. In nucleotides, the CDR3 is TGCGCCAGCAGCTTGGACAGCTCTGGGGCCAACGTCCTGACTTTC. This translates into CASSLDSSGANVLTF.

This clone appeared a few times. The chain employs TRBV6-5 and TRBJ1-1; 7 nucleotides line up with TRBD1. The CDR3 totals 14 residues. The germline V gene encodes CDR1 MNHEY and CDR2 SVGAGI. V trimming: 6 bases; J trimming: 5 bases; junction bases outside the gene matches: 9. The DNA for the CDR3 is TGTGCCAGCAGACGACAGGGAGGTGTGACTGAAGCTTTCTTT. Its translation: CASRRQGGVTEAFF.

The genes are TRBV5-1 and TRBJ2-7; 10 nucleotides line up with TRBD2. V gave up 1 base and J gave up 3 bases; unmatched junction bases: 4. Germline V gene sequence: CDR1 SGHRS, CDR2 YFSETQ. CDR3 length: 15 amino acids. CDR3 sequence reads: CASSLTSGAYYEQYF. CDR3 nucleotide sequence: TGCGCCAGCAGCTTGACTAGCGGGGCCTACTACGAGCAGTACTTC.

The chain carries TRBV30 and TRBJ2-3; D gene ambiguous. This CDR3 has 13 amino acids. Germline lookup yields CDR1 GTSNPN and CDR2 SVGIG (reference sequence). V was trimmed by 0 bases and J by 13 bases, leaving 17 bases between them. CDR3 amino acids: CAWSVSRQMEKYF. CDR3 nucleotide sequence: TGTGCCTGGAGTGTATCTAGGCAAATGGAAAAGTATTTT.

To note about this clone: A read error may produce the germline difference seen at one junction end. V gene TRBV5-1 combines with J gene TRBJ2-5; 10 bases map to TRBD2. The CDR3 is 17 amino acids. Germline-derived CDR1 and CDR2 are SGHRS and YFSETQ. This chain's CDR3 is CASRLAQAGGPGETQYF. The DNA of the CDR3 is TGCGCCAGCAGGTTGGCGCAAGCGGGAGGGCCGGGAGAGACCCAGTACTTC. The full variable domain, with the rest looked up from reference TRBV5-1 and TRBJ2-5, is KAGVTQTPRYLIKTRGQQVTLSCSPISGHRSVSWYQQTPGQGLQFLFEYFSETQRNKGNFPGRFSGRQFSNSRSEMNVSTLELGDSALYLCASRLAQAGGPGETQYFGPGTRLLVL.

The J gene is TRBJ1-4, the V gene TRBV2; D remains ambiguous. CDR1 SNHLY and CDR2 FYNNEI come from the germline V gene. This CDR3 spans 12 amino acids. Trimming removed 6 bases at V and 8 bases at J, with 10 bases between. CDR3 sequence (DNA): TGTGCCAGCAGGGTTCTCGGGGAAAAACTGTTTTTT. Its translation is CASRVLGEKLFF.

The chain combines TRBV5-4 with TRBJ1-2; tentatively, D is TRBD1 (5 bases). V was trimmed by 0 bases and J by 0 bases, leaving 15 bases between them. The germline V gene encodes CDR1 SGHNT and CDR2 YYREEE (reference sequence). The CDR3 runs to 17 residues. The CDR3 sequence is CASSLGGGTKANYGYTF. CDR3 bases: TGTGCCAGCAGCTTGGGGGGAGGGACTAAAGCTAACTATGGCTACACCTTC.

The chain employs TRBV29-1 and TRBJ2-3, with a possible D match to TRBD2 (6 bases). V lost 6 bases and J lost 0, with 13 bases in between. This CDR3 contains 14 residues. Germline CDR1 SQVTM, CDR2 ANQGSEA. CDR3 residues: CSVRPGTSTDTQYF. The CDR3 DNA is TGCAGCGTCCGACCGGGGACTAGCACAGATACGCAGTATTTT.

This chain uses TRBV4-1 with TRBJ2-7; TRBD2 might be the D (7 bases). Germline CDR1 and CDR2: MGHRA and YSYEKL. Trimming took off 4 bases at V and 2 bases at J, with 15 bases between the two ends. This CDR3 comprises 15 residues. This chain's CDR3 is CASSRGGGGTYEQYF. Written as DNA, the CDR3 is TGCGCCAGCAGCCGGGGGGGCGGGGGCACCTACGAGCAGTACTTC.

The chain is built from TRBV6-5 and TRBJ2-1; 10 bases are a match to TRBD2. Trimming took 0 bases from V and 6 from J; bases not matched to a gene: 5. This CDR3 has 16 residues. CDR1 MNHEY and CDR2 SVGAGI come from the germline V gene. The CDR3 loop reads CASSYSSSGSRNEQFF. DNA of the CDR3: TGTGCCAGCAGTTACTCCTCTAGCGGGAGCCGCAATGAGCAGTTCTTC.

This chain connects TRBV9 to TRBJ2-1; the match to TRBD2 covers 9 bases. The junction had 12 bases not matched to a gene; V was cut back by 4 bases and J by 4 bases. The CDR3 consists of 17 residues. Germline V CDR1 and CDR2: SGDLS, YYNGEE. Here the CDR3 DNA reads TGTGCCAGCAGCCTAAACTCCGGGACTAGCTCGTACAATGAGCAGTTCTTC. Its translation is CASSLNSGTSSYNEQFF.

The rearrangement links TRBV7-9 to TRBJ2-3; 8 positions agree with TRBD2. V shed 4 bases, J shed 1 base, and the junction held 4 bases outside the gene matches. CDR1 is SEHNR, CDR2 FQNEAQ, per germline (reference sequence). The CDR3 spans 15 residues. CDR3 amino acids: CASSSREARTDTQYF. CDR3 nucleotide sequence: TGTGCCAGCAGCTCGCGGGAGGCCCGCACAGATACGCAGTATTTT.

The CDR3 region has the DNA TGTGCCAGCAGTTTATCCCCACAGGTAATTGACTATGGCTACACCTTC. As protein: CASSLSPQVIDYGYTF. The V gene is TRBV27, the J gene TRBJ1-2; tentatively, D is TRBD1 (5 bases). V lost 0 bases and J 3 bases, leaving 14 bases between the germline ends. Germline CDR1 reads MNHEY; CDR2 reads SMNVEV (reference sequence). CDR3 size: 16 residues.

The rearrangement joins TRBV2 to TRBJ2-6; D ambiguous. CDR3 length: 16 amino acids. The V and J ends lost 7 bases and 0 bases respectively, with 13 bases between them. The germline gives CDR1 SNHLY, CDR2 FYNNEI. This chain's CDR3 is CASTTSPGSGANVLTF. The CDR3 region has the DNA TGTGCCAGCACTACCTCCCCCGGCTCTGGGGCCAACGTCCTGACTTTC.

CDR3 amino acids: CASSSGTGCYF. CDR3 bases: TGTGCCAGCAGCTCTGGGACAGGTTGTTACTTC. The V call is TRBV7-2, the J call TRBJ2-7; 8 bases align to TRBD1. The CDR3 contains 11 residues. CDR1 is SGHTA and CDR2 is FQGNSA in the germline V gene. V was clipped by 4 bases and J by 13 bases; unmatched bases: 6.

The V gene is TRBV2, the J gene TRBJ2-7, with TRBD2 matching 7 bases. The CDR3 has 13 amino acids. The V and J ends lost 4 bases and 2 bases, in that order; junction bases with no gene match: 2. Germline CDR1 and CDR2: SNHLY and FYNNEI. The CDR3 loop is CASSASGTYEQYF. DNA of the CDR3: TGTGCCAGCAGTGCTAGCGGAACCTACGAGCAGTACTTC.

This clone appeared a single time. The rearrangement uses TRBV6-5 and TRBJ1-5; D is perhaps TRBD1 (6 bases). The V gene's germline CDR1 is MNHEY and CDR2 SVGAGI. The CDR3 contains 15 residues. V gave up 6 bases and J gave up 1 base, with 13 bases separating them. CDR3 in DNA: TGTGCCAGCAGGAAGGGGGATTTAAGCAATCAGCCCCAGCATTTT. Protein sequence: CASRKGDLSNQPQHF.

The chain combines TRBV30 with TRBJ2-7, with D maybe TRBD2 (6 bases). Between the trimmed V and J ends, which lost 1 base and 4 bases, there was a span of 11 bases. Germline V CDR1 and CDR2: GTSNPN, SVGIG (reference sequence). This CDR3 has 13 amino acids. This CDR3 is CAWSEGSGYEQYF. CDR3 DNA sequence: TGTGCCTGGAGTGAAGGGAGCGGGTACGAGCAGTACTTC.

Here the CDR3 reads CASSVGQGADQPQHF. CDR3 DNA: TGTGCCAGCAGCGTGGGACAGGGGGCTGATCAGCCCCAGCATTTT. The chain carries TRBV9 and TRBJ1-5, with TRBD1 matching 12 bases. CDR3 size: 15 residues. V was pared by 2 bases and J by 5 bases, with 2 bases of the junction left unmatched. CDR1 SGDLS and CDR2 YYNGEE come from the germline V gene.

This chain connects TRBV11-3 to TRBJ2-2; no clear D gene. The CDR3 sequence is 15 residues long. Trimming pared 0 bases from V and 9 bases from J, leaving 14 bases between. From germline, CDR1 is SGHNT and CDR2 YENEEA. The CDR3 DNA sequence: TGTGCCAGCAGCTTAGATTCGACCGAGGCTAGGGAGCTGTTTTTT. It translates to CASSLDSTEARELFF.

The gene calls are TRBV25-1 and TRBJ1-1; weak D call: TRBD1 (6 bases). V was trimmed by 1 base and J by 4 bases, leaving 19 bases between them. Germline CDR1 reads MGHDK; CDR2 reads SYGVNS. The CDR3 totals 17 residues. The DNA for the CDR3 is TGTGCCAGCAGTGAATCGCTACAGGGTATTTTCACCACTGAAGCTTTCTTT. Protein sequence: CASSESLQGIFTTEAFF.

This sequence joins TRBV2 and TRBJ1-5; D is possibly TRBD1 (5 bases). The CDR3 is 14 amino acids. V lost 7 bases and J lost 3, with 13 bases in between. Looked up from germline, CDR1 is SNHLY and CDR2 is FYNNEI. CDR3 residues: CASNPQGNNQPQHF. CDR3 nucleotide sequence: TGTGCCAGCAATCCCCAGGGAAACAATCAGCCCCAGCATTTT.

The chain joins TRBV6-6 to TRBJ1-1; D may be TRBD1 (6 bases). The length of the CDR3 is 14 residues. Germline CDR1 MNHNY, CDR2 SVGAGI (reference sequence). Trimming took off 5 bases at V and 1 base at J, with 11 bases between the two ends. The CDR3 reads CASSRQAGNTEAFF. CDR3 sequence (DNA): TGTGCCAGCAGTAGACAGGCCGGGAACACTGAAGCTTTCTTT.

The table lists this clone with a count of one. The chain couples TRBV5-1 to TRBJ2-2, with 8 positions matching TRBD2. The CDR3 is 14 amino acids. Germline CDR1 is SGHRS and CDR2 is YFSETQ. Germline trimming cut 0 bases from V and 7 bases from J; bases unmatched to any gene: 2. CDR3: CASSLDREGGELFF. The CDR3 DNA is TGCGCCAGCAGCTTGGATCGGGAGGGCGGGGAGCTGTTTTTT.

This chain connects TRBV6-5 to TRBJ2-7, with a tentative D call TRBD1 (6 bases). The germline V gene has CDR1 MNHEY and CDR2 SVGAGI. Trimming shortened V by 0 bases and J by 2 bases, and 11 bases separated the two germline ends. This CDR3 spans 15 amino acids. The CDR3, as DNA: TGTGCCAGCAGTTACTCGTCAGGGGTCCCCTACGAGCAGTACTTC. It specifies CASSYSSGVPYEQYF.

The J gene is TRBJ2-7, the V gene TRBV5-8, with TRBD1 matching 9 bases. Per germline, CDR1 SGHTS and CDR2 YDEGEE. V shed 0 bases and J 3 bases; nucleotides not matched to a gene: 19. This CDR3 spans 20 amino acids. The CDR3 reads CASSLASRFTGTGSIYEQYF. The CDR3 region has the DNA TGTGCCAGCAGCTTGGCCAGCCGTTTTACCGGGACAGGGAGTATCTACGAGCAGTACTTC.

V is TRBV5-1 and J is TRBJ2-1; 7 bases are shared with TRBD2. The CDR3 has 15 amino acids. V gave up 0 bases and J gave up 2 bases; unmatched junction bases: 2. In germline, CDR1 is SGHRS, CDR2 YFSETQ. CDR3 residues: CASSLAGGAYNEQFF. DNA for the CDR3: TGCGCCAGCAGCTTGGCTGGGGGGGCCTACAATGAGCAGTTCTTC.

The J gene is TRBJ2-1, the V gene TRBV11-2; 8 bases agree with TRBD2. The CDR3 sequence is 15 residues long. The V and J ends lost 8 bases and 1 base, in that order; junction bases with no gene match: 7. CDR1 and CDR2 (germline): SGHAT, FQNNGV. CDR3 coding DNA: TGTGCCAGCCGATTCATAGCGGGGTCCTACAATGAGCAGTTCTTC. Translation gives CASRFIAGSYNEQFF.

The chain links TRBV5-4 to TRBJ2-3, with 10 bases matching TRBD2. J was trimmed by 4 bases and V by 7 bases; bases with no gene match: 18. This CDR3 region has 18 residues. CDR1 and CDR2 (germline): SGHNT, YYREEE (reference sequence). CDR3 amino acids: CASSQGGSSGSSSDTQYF. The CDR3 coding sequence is TGTGCCAGCTCCCAAGGGGGGTCTAGCGGGAGTAGCTCAGATACGCAGTATTTT. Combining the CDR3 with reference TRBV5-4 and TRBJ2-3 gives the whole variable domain ETGVTQSPTHLIKTRGQQVTLRCSSQSGHNTVSWYQQALGQGPQFIFQYYREEENGRGNFPPRFSGLQFPNYSSELNVNALELDDSALYLCASSQGGSSGSSSDTQYFGPGTRLTVL.

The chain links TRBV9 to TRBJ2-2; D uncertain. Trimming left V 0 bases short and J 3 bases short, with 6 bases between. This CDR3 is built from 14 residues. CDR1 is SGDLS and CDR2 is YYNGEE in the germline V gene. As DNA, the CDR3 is TGTGCCAGCAGCGTAGTTCCGTACACCGGGGAGCTGTTTTTT. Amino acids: CASSVVPYTGELFF.

The CDR3 reads CASSFRQGNTGELFF. The CDR3 region has the DNA TGTGCCAGCAGCTTTCGACAGGGCAACACCGGGGAGCTGTTTTTT. V is TRBV6-1 and J is TRBJ2-2; 7 bases match TRBD1. The CDR3 contains 15 residues. Germline lookup yields CDR1 MNHNS and CDR2 SASEGT. The V gene end was trimmed by 6 bases and the J gene end by 2 bases; junction bases not matched to a gene: 6.